The clone carrying this T cell receptor (beta chain) was detected only a few times. Its antigen is as yet unknown. The data derive from a study of blood T cells in healthy people across ages. Germline V gives CDR1 SEHNR, CDR2 FQNEAQ (reference sequence). The CDR3 is 10 amino acids. With a J-beta primer mix and a sample-barcoded 5' primer, a second PCR ran about 6 to 11 cycles. TCRdb fed the 5' RACE reads into MiXCR, producing one record per CDR3 protein. The top ten hold approximately 29% of the sample, which has hundreds of thousands of distinct CDR3 sequences, less than 30% seen once. General study findings and limits: Roughly linear declines in TCR beta diversity per million T cells occurred with age.

Sequenced material: blood. V is TRBV7-9 and J is TRBJ2-1, with D possibly being TRBD1 or TRBD2 (5 bases each). The J call is in doubt because the DNA end fits TRBJ2-7 better. This TCR came from a woman between 65 and 79 years old in good health. The CDR3 region is CASIGAEQYF. For the CDR3, the DNA is TGTGCCAGCATCGGGGCCGAGCAGTACTTC.